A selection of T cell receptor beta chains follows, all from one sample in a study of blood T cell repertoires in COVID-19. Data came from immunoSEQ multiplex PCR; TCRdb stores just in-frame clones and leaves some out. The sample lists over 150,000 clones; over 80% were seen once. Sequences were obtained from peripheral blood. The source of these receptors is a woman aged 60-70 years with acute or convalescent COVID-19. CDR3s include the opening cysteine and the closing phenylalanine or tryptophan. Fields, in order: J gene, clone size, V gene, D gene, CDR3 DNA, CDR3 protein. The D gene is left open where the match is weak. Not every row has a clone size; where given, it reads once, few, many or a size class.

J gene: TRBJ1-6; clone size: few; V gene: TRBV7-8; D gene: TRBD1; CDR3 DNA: TGTGCCAGCAGCTTAGCGGGCAGGGGGCACGGTTCACCCCTCCACTTT; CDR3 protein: CASSLAGRGHGSPLHF
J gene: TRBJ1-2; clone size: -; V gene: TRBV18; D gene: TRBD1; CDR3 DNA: TGTGCCAGCTCCCTCACAGGGGGAGGCTACACCTTC; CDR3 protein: CASSLTGGGYTF
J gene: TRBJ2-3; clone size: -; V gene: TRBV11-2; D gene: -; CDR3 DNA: TGTGCCAGCAGCTTAGATGGGGGCCGCACAGATACGCAGTATTTT; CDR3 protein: CASSLDGGRTDTQYF
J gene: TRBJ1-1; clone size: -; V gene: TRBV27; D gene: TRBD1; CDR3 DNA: TGTGCCAGCAGTTTATGGGGGACAGCCAACACTGAAGCTTTCTTT; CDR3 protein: CASSLWGTANTEAFF
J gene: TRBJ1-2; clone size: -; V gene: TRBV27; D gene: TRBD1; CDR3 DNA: TGTGCCAGCAGTCAAAGGACAGGGGGCGTCTATGGCTACACCTTC; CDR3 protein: CASSQRTGGVYGYTF
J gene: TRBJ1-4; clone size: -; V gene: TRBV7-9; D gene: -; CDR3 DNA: TGTGCCAGCAGCGGAGGGCCCGGGCGGGGAAATGAAAAACTGTTTTTT; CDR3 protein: CASSGGPGRGNEKLFF
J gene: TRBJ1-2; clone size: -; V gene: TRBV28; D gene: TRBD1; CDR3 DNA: TGTGCCAGCAGGAGACAGGGCGGGTATGGCTACACCTTC; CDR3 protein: CASRRQGGYGYTF
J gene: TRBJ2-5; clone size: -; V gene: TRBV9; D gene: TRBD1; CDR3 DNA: TGTGCCAGCAGCGCCCCTAGGACAGGGGGGCTTGTCAGCGGAGAGACCCAGTACTTC; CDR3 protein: CASSAPRTGGLVSGETQYF
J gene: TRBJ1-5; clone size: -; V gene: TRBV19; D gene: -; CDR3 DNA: TGTGCCAGTAGTGACAGGCCGTATCAGCCCCAGCATTTT; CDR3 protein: CASSDRPYQPQHF
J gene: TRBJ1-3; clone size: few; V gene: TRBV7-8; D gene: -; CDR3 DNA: TGTGCCAGCAGCTTTCAGGGGCGAGGGAACACCATATATTTT; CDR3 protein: CASSFQGRGNTIYF
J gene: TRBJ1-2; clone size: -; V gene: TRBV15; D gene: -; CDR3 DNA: TGTGCCACCAGCATGGCAGCGCCCTATGGCTACACCTTC; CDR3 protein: CATSMAAPYGYTF
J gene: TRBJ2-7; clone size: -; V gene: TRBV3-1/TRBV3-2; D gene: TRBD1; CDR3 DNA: TGTGCCAGCAGCCAACGGGGACAGGGGGCCTTGGAGCAGTACTTC; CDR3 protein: CASSQRGQGALEQYF
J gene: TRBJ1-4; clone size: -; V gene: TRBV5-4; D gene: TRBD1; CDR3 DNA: TGTGCCAGCAGCTCCGGACAGGACGGTAATGAAAAACTGTTTTTT; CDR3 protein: CASSSGQDGNEKLFF
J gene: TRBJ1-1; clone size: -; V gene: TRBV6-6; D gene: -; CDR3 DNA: TGTGCCAGCAGGACCACAGGGCTCCCTGAAGCTTTCTTT; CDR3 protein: CASRTTGLPEAFF
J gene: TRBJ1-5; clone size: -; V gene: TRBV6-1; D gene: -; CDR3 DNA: TGTGCCAGCAGTGAACGTCGGGGTCTAAGCAATCAGCCCCAGCATTTT; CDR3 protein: CASSERRGLSNQPQHF
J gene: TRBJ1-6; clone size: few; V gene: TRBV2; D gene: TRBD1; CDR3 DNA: TGTGCCAGCAGTGCCGGGACAGGGAGAAATTCACCCCTCCACTTT; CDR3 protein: CASSAGTGRNSPLHF
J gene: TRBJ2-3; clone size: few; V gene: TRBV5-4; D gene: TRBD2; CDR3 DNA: TGTGCCACCGCTCGCGGGGGGGCGAAAGATACGCAGTATTTT; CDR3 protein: CATARGGAKDTQYF
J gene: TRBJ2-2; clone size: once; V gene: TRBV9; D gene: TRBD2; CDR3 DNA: TGTGCCAGCAGCGTAGGAAGCGGGGGCGGGACCGGGGAGCTGTTTTTT; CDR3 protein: CASSVGSGGGTGELFF
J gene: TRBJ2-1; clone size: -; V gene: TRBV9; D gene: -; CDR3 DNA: TGTGCCAGCAGCGTAGGGGCAGGCCCGCAGTTCTTC; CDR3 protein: CASSVGAGPQFF
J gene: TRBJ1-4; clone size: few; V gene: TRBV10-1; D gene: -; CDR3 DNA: TGCGCCAGCAGTGAGTCGCAGGCGAATGAAAAACTGTTTTTT; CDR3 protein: CASSESQANEKLFF
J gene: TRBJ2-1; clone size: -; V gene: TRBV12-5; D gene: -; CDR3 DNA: TGTGCCTTGGGGGGCGCGGGGGCTAATGAGCAGTTCTTC; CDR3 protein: CALGGAGANEQFF
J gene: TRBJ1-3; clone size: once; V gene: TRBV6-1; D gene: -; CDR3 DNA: TGTGCCAGCAGTGAGCGGAGGGGCTCTGGAAACACCATATATTTT; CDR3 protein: CASSERRGSGNTIYF
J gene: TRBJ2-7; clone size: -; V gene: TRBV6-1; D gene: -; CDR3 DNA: TGTGCCAGCAGTGACAACGGTCCCTACGAGCAGTACTTC; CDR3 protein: CASSDNGPYEQYF
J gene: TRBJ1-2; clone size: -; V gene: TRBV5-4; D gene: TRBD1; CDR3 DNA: TGTGCCAGCAGCACTGGGACAGCTAACTATGGCTACACCTTC; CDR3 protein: CASSTGTANYGYTF
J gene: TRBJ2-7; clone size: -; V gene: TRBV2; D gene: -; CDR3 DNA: TGTGCCAGCAGAAAGAGGGTGGTGGAAGCCTACGAGCAGTACTTC; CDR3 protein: CASRKRVVEAYEQYF
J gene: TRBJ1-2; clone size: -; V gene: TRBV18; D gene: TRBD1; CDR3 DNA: TGTGCCAGCTCATTGACAGGGGGCGACGGCTACACCTTC; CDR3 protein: CASSLTGGDGYTF
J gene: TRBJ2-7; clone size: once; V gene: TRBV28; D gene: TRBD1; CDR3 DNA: TGTGCCAGCAGACTTGGGACAGGAGGGCCCTACGAGCAGTACTTC; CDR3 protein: CASRLGTGGPYEQYF
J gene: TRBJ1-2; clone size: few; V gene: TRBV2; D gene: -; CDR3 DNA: TGTGCCAGCAGTAGCGCAGAGTACTATGGCTACACCTTC; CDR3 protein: CASSSAEYYGYTF
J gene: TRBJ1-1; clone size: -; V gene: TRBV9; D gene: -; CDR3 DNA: TGTGCCAGCAGCCCCCCGAGCGGGGCGGACACTGAAGCTTTCTTT; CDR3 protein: CASSPPSGADTEAFF
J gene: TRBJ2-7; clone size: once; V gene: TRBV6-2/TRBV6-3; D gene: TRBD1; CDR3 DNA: TGTGCCAGCAGCTCAACCGGGACAGGGCTCTACGAGCAGTACTTC; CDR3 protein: CASSSTGTGLYEQYF
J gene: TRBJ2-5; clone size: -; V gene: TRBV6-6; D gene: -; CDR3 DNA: TGTGCCAGCAGTTACAAGCTTGAACAAGAGACCCAGTACTTC; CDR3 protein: CASSYKLEQETQYF
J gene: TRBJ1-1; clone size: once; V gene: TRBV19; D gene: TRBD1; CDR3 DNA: TGTGCCAGTAGTACCTACAGGGGGGGAGTGAACACTGAAGCTTTCTTT; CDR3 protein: CASSTYRGGVNTEAFF
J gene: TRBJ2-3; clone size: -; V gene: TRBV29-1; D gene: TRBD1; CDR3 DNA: TGCAGCGCGGGACAGATTACAGATACGCAGTATTTT; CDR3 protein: CSAGQITDTQYF
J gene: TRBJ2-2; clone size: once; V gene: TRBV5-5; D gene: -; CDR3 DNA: TGTGCCAGCAGCGTTACTTTTCGGGGCACCGGGGAGCTGTTTTTT; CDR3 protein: CASSVTFRGTGELFF
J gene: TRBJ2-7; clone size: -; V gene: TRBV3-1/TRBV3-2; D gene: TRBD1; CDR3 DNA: TGTGCCAGCAGCTTTAGCAGGGGGCCCTACTACGAGCAGTACTTC; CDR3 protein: CASSFSRGPYYEQYF
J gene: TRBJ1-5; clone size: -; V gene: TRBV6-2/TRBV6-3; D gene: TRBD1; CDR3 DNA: TGTGCCAGCAGCACTACCCCGAGACAGGGGAGACAGCCCCAGCATTTT; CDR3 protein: CASSTTPRQGRQPQHF
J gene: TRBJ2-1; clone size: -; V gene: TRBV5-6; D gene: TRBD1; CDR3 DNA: TGTGCCAGCAGCTCTACCGGGACAGGGAAGGGCAATGAGCAGTTCTTC; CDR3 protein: CASSSTGTGKGNEQFF
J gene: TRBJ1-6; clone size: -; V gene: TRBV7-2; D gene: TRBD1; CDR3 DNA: TGTGCCAGCAGCCCGAACAGGGGCGATAATTCACCCCTCCACTTT; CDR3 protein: CASSPNRGDNSPLHF
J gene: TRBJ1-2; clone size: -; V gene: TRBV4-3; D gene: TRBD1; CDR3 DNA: TGCGCCAGCAGCCAAGATAACCTCGTCCCAGGGGGCGCTTACTATGGCTACACCTTC; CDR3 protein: CASSQDNLVPGGAYYGYTF
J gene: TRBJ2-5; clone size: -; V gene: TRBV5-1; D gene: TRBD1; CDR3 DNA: TGCGCCAGCAGCTTACCAGGGGGCAGAGAGACCCAGTACTTC; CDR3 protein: CASSLPGGRETQYF
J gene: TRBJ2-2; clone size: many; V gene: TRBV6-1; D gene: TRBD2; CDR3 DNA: TGTGCCAGCAGTGTAGCGGGGGGGCTTTCCGGGGAGCTGTTTTTT; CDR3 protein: CASSVAGGLSGELFF
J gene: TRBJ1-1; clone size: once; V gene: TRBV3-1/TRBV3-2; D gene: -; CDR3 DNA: TGTGCCAGCAGCCAGGTTACATCAAACACTGAAGCTTTCTTT; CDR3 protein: CASSQVTSNTEAFF
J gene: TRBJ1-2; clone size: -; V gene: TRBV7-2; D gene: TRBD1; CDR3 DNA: TGTGCCAGCAGCTCTAGGACAGGGAGCTTTAGTGGCTACACCTTC; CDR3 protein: CASSSRTGSFSGYTF